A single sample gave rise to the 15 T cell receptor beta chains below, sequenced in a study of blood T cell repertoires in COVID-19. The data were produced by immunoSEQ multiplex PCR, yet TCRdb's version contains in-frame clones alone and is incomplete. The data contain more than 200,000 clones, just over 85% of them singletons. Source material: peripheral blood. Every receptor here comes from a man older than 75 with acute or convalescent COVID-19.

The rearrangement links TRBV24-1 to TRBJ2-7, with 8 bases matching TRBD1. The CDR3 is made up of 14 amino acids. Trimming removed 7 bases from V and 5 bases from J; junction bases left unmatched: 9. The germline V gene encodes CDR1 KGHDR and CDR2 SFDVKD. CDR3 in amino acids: CATSTGGSLDEQYF. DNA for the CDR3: TGTGCCACCAGCACAGGGGGATCCCTGGACGAGCAGTACTTC.

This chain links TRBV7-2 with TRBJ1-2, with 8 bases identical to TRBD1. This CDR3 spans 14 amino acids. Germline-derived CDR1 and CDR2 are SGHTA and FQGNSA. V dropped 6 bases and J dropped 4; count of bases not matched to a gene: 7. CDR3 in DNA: TGTGCCAGCAGACCAGGGGGCGCCTCCTATGGCTACACCTTC. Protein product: CASRPGGASYGYTF.

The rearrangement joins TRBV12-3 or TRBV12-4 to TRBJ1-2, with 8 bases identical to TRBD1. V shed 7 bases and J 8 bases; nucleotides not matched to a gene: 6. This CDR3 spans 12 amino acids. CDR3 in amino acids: CASKPGQAGYTF. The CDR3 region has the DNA TGTGCCAGCAAGCCGGGACAGGCAGGCTACACCTTC.

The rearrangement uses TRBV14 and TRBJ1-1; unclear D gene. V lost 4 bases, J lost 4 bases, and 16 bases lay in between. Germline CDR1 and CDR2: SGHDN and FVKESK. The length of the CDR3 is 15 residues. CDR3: CASSPTKTRSTEAFF. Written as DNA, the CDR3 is TGTGCCAGCAGCCCCACAAAGACGCGGAGCACTGAAGCTTTCTTT. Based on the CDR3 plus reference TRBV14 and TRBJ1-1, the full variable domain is EAGVTQFPSHSVIEKGQTVTLRCDPISGHDNLYWYRRVMGKEIKFLLHFVKESKQDESGMPNNRFLAERTGGTYSTLKVQPAELEDSGVYFCASSPTKTRSTEAFFGQGTRLTVV.

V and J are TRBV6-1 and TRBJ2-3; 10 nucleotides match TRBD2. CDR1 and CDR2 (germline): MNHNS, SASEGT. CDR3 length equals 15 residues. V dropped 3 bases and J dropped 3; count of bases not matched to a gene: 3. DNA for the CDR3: TGTGCCAGCAGTGATGAGGGACTAGCGACAGATACGCAGTATTTT. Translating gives CASSDEGLATDTQYF.

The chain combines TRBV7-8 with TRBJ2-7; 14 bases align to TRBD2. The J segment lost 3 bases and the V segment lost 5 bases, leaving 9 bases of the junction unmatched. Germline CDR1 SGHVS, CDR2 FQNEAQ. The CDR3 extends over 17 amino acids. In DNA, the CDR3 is TGTGCCAGCAGCGCCAAACCGGGACTAGCGGGGGTCTACGAGCAGTACTTC. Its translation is CASSAKPGLAGVYEQYF.

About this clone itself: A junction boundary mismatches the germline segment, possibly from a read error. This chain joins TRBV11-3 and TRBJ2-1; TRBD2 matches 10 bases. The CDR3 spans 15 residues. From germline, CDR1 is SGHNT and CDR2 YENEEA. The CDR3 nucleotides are TGTGCCAGCAGTTTAGCGGGAGGCTCCTACAATGAGCAGTTCTTC. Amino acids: CASSLAGGSYNEQFF. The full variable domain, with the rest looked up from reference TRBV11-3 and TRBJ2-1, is EAGVVQSPRYKIIEKKQPVAFWCNPISGHNTLYWYLQNLGQGPELLIRYENEEAVDDSQLPKDRFSAERLKGVDSTLKIQPAELGDSAVYLCASSLAGGSYNEQFFGPGTRLTVL.

The CDR3 protein is CASSPQVYEQYF. The CDR3 DNA sequence: TGTGCCAGCAGTCCACAGGTATACGAGCAGTACTTC. The chain has TRBV2 and TRBJ2-7, with D tentatively TRBD1 (5 bases). This CDR3 comprises 12 residues. Trimming stripped 5 bases from V and 4 bases from J, with 9 bases between. The germline V gene encodes CDR1 SNHLY and CDR2 FYNNEI. The variable domain in full, with the rest retrieved from reference TRBV2 and TRBJ2-7, is EPEVTQTPSHQVTQMGQEVILRCVPISNHLYFYWYRQILGQKVEFLVSFYNNEISEKSEIFDDQFSVERPDGSNFTLKIRSTKLEDSAMYFCASSPQVYEQYFGPGTRLTVT.

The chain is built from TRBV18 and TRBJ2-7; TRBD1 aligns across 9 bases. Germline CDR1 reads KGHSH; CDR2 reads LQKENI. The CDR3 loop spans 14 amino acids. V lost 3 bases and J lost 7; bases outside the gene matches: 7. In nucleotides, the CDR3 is TGTGCCAGCTCACCTACGGGACAGGGATTTGAGCAGTACTTC. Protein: CASSPTGQGFEQYF. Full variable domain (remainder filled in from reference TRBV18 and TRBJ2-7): NAGVMQNPRHLVRRRGQEARLRCSPMKGHSHVYWYRQLPEEGLKFMVYLQKENIIDESGMPKERFSAEFPKEGPSILRIQQVVRGDSAAYFCASSPTGQGFEQYFGPGTRLTVT.

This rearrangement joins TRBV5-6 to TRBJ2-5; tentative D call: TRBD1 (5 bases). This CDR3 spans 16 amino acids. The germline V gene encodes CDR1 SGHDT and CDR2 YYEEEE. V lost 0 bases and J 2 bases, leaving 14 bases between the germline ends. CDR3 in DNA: TGTGCCAGCAGCTTGGTGTCAGGGAACCAACAAGAGACCCAGTACTTC. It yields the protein CASSLVSGNQQETQYF.

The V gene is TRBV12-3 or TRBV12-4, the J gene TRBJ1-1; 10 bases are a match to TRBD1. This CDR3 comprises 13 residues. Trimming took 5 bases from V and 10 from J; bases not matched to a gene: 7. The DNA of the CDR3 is TGTGCCAGCAGTGGCCGACAGGGGGCGGGAGCTTTCTTT. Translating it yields CASSGRQGAGAFF.

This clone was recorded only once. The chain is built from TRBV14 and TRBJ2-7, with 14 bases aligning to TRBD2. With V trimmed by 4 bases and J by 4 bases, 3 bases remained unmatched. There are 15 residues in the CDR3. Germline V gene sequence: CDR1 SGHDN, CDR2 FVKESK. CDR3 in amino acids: CASSRLAGGDYEQYV. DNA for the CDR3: TGTGCCAGCAGCCGACTAGCGGGAGGGGATTACGAGCAGTACGTC.

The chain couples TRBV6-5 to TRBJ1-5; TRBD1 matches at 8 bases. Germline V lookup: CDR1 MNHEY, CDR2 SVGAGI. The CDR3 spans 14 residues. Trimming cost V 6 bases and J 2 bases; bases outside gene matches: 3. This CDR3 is CASSDRGGNQPQHF. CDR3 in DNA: TGTGCCAGCAGCGACAGGGGAGGCAATCAGCCCCAGCATTTT.

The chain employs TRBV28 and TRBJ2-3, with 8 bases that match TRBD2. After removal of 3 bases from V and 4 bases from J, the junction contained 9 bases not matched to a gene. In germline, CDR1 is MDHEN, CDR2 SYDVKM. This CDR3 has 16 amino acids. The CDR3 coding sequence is TGTGCCAGCAGTTTGTCAAGCGGGAGTAGAGCAGATACGCAGTATTTT. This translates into CASSLSSGSRADTQYF.

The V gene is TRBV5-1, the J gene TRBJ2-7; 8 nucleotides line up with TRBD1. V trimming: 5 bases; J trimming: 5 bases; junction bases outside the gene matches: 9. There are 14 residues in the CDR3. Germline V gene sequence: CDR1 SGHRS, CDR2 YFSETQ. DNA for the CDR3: TGCGCCAGCAGACCAGACAGGGGTAATGACGAGCAGTACTTC. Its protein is CASRPDRGNDEQYF.